This T cell receptor beta chain was identified during a study of neoadjuvant anti-PD-1 for oral cavity cancer. Study-level information: Most patients had three to four biweekly doses of 3 mg/kg nivolumab before resection. Patients without progression received a fourth nivolumab dose around day 43, then surgical resection on days 50-56. Notes on the study in general: Larger post-treatment preexisting tumor clones tracked with greater tumor shrinkage. Pretreatment Treg/Th17 ratio correlated inversely with post-treatment tumor clonality.

There are a few counts of this clone. Its specificity is unknown. Regarding time point: after neoadjuvant nivolumab, at surgical resection. The table came from immunoSEQ multiplex PCR; TCRdb's copy has only in-frame clones and leaves some out. The data show 20,000 to 25,000 clones, more than 40% seen once. The germline V and J ends were trimmed by 3 bases and 8 bases, with 19 bases remaining between them. The germline CDR1 and CDR2 sequences are LGHNA and YSLEER. The CDR3 totals 15 residues. V gene TRBV4-3 combines with J gene TRBJ1-2; a possible D gene is TRBD1 (5 bases). The sequences come from tumor tissue, collected after nivolumab (anti-PD-1) treatment. The sequence was collected from a person aged 40 to 85 with oral cavity squamous cell carcinoma. DNA for the CDR3: TGCGCCAGCAGCCAGGTGGACACAGGCCACGGGGGCTACACCTTC. It codes for CASSQVDTGHGGYTF.